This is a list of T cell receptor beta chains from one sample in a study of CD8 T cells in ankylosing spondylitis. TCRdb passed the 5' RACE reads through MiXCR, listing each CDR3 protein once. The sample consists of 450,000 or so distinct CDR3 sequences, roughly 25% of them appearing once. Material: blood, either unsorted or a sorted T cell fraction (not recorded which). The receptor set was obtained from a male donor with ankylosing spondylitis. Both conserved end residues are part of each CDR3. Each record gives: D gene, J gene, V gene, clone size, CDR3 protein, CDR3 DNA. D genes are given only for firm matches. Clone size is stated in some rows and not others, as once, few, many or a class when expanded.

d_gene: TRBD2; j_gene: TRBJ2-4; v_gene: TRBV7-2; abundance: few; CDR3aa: CASRASGGTKNIQYF; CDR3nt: TGTGCCAGCAGGGCTAGCGGTGGGACCAAAAACATTCAGTACTTC
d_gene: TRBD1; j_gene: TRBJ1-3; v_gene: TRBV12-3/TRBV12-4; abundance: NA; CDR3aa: CASSATGGAGNTIYF; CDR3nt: TGTGCCAGCAGTGCTACAGGGGGGGCTGGAAACACCATATATTTT
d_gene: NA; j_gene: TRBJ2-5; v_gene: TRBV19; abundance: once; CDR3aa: CASSIRAKETQYF; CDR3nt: TGTGCCAGTAGTATACGGGCCAAAGAGACCCAGTACTTC
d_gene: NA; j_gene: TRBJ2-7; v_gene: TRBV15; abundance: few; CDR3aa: CATSRDRAVGVIEQYF; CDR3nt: TGTGCCACCAGCAGAGATCGTGCCGTGGGAGTGATCGAGCAGTACTTC
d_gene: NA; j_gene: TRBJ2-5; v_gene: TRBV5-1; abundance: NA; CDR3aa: CASSLGGAAQETQYF; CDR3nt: TGCGCCAGCAGCTTGGGAGGGGCTGCCCAAGAGACCCAGTACTTC
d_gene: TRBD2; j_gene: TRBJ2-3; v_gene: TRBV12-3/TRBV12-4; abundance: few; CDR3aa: CASSLLAGDVDTQYF; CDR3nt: TGTGCCAGCAGCTTACTAGCGGGGGACGTAGATACGCAGTATTTT
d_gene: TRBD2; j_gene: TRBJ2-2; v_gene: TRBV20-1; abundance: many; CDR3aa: CSARGSGGVNTGELFF; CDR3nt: TGCAGTGCTAGAGGTTCGGGGGGGGTTAACACCGGGGAGCTGTTTTTT
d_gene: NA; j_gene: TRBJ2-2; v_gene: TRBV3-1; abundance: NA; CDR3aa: CASSQPPTGELFF; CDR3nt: TGTGCCAGCAGCCAACCTCCCACCGGGGAGCTGTTTTTT
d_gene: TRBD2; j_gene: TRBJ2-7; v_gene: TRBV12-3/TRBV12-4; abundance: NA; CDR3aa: CASSSWREGGYEQYF; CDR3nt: TGTGCCAGCAGTTCTTGGCGGGAGGGGGGATACGAGCAGTACTTC
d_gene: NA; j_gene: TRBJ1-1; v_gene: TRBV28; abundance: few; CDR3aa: CASSYLLGTEAFF; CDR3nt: TGTGCCAGCAGTTATTTATTGGGCACTGAAGCTTTCTTT
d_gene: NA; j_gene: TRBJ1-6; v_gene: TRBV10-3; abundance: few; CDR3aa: CAISESRSAERYNSPLHF; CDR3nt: TGTGCCATCAGTGAGTCGAGGTCGGCGGAGAGATATAATTCACCCCTCCACTTT
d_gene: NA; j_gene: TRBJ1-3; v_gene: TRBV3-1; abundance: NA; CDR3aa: CASSDSIGNTIYF; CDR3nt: TGTGCCAGCAGCGACTCAATTGGAAACACCATATATTTT
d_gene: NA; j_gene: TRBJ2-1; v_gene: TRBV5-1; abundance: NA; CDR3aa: CASRPSSSSYNEQFF; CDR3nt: TGCGCCAGCAGGCCCTCCTCAAGCTCCTACAATGAGCAGTTCTTC
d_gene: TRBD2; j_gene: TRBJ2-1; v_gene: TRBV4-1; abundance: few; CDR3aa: CASSPTSGRAWGEQFF; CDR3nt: TGCGCCAGCAGCCCGACTAGCGGGAGGGCCTGGGGTGAGCAGTTCTTC
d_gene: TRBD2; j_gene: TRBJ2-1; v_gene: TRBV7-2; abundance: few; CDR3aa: CASSFSTSGHQFF; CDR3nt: TGTGCCAGCAGCTTTTCGACTAGCGGCCACCAGTTCTTC
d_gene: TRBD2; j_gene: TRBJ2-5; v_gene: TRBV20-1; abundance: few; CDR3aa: CSAPRGRVPKTQYF; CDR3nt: TGCAGTGCTCCGCGAGGGAGGGTCCCAAAGACCCAGTACTTC
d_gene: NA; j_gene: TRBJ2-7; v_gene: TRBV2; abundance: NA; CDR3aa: CASMVGEINEQYF; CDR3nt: TGTGCCAGCATGGTAGGGGAAATCAACGAGCAGTACTTC
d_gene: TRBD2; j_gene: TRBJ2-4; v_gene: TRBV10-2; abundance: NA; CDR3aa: CASSESGGRAGIQYF; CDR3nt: TGCGCCAGCAGTGAGTCAGGCGGGAGGGCTGGCATTCAGTACTTC
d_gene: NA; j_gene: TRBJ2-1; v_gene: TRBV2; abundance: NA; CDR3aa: CASSGITGYNEQFF; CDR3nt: TGTGCCAGCAGTGGTATAACGGGTTACAATGAGCAGTTCTTC
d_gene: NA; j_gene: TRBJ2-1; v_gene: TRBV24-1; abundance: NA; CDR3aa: CATSDRHSSYNEQFF; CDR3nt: TGTGCCACCAGTGACCGGCACAGCTCCTACAATGAGCAGTTCTTC
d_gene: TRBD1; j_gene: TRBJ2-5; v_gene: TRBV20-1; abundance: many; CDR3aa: CSFRQGRETQYF; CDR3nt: TGCAGTTTCAGACAGGGGAGAGAGACCCAGTACTTC
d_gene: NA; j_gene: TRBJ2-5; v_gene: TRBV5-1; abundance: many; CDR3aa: CASSPTPQETQYF; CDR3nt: TGCGCCAGCAGCCCTACACCGCAAGAGACCCAGTACTTC
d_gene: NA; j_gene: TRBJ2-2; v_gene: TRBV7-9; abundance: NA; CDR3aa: CASSFDRQDGELFF; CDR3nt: TGTGCCAGCAGCTTCGACAGGCAAGACGGGGAGCTGTTTTTT
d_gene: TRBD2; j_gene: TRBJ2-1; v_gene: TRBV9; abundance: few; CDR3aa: CASSVEVREWNEQFF; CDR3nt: TGTGCCAGCAGCGTAGAGGTGCGGGAGTGGAATGAGCAGTTCTTC
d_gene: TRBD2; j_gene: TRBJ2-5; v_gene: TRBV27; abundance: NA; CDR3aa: CASSYSGGYQETQYF; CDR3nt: TGTGCCAGCTCATATAGCGGGGGGTACCAAGAGACCCAGTACTTC
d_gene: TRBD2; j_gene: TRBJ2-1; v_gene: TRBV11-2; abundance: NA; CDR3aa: CASSHHGVLAGGRTEQFF; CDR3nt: TGTGCCAGCAGCCATCACGGGGTACTAGCGGGAGGGCGTACTGAGCAGTTCTTC
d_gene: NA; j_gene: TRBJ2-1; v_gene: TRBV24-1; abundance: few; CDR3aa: CATSDGNEQFF; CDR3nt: TGTGCCACCAGTGATGGTAATGAGCAGTTCTTC
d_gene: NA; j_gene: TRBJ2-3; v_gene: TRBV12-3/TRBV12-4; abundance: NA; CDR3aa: CASSARDSTDTQYF; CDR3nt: TGTGCCAGCAGTGCCCGGGACAGCACAGATACGCAGTATTTT
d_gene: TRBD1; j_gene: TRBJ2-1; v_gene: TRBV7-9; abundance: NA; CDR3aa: CASSLGRTGGRNEQFF; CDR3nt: TGTGCCAGCAGCCTAGGAAGGACAGGGGGCCGGAATGAGCAGTTCTTC
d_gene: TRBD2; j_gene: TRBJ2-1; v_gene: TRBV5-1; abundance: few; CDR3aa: CASSYGGGSSAEQFF; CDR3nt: TGCGCCAGCAGCTACGGCGGCGGGAGTTCCGCTGAGCAGTTCTTC
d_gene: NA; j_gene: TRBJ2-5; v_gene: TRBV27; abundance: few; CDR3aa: CASSFSGTQETQYF; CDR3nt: TGTGCCAGCAGTTTTAGCGGAACCCAAGAGACCCAGTACTTC
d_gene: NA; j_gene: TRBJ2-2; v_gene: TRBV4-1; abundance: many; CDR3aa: CASSQGVLVSTGELFF; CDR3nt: TGCGCCAGCAGCCAAGGGGTACTAGTGAGTACCGGGGAGCTGTTTTTT
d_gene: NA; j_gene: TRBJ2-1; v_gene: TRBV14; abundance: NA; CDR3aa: CASSLTTVYNEQFF; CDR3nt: TGTGCCAGCAGCCTTACTACGGTGTACAATGAGCAGTTCTTC
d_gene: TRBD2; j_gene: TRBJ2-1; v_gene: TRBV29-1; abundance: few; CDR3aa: CSVWTSGSYNEQFF; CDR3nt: TGCAGCGTTTGGACTAGCGGGAGTTACAATGAGCAGTTCTTC
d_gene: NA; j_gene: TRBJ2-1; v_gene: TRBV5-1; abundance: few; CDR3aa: CASTEGGEQFF; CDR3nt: TGCGCCAGCACCGAGGGGGGTGAGCAGTTCTTC
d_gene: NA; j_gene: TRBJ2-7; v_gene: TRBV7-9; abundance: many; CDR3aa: CASSSPLSQGYSYEQYF; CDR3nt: TGTGCCAGCAGCTCCCCCCTCAGCCAGGGCTACTCCTACGAGCAGTACTTC
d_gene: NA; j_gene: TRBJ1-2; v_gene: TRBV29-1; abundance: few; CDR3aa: CSVEDGRSGYTF; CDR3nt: TGCAGCGTTGAAGATGGGAGGAGTGGCTACACCTTC
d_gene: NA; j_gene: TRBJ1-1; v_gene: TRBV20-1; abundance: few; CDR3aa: CSARDRRGAVPEAFF; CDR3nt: TGCAGTGCTAGAGATCGGAGGGGGGCGGTTCCTGAAGCTTTCTTT
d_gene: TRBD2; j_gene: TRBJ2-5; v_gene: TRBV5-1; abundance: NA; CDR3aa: CASSSAAGGETQYF; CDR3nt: TGCGCCAGCAGCTCAGCCGCGGGAGGAGAGACCCAGTACTTC
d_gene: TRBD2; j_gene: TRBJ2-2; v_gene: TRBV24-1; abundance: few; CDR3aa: CATSDPSGRSNTGELFF; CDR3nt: TGTGCCACCAGTGATCCTAGCGGGAGGTCGAACACCGGGGAGCTGTTTTTT
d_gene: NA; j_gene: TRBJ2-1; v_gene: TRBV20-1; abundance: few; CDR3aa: CSAKNGSFSYNEQFF; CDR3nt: TGCAGTGCTAAGAACGGGAGCTTCTCCTACAATGAGCAGTTCTTC
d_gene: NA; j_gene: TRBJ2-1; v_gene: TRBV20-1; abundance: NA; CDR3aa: CSARGRTDEQFF; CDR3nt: TGCAGTGCTAGAGGGCGTACGGATGAGCAGTTCTTC
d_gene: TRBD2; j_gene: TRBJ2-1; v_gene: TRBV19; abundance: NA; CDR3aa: CASSSLGTSGKGEQFF; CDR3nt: TGTGCCAGTAGTAGTTTAGGGACTAGCGGGAAGGGTGAGCAGTTCTTC
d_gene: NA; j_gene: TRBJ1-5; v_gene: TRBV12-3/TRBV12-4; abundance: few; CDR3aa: CASRESNQPQHF; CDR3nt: TGTGCCAGCAGGGAGAGCAATCAGCCCCAGCATTTT
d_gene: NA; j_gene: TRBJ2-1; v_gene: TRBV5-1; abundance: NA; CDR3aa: CASSLDPRGVSYNEQFF; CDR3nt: TGCGCCAGCAGTTTGGATCCCCGAGGGGTCTCCTACAATGAGCAGTTCTTC
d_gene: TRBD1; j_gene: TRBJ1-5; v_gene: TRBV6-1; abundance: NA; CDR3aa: CASIPGTGSNQPQHF; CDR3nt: TGTGCCAGCATTCCCGGGACAGGGTCGAATCAGCCCCAGCATTTT
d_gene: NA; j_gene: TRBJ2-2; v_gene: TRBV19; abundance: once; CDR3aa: CASSPPSFTGELFF; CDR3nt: TGTGCCAGTAGTCCACCGTCTTTCACCGGGGAGCTGTTTTTT
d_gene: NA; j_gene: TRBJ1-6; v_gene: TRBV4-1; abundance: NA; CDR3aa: CATRGGTSNSPLHF; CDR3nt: TGCGCCACTCGCGGGGGAACCTCGAATTCACCCCTCCACTTT